This T cell receptor beta chain is from a study of cytomegalovirus exposure and HLA in healthy donors. TCRdb's table, derived via immunoSEQ multiplex PCR, lists solely in-frame clones and lacks some. The sample consists of over 60,000 clones, 96% of them appearing once. The V end was cut by 3 bases, the J end by 9 bases, with 15 bases between. The CDR3 spans 13 residues. CDR1 and CDR2 (germline): KGHSH, LQKENI. The chain links TRBV18 to TRBJ2-7; D is possibly TRBD1 (5 bases). The sequencing input was PBMCs. This receptor was identified in a woman aged 18-30 years in good health and CMV-seropositive. DNA for the CDR3: TGTGCCAGCTCACCGTTCGCTGAGCAGGGGCAGTACTTC. It is translated as CASSPFAEQGQYF.